What follows is one T cell receptor (beta chain) and its context. The V gene's germline CDR1 is SGHRS and CDR2 YFSETQ. The CDR3 sequence is 17 residues long. V was shortened by 0 bases and J by 2 bases, with 16 bases between the two germline ends. The people who gave samples were healthy Caucasians from Russia, aged 6 to 90. These data originate in a study of blood T cells in healthy people across ages. Primers used in a second PCR of about 7 to 12 cycles were a sample-barcoded 5' primer and a J-beta primer mix. Every molecule of cDNA carried a tag from a template-switch adaptor with 12 random nucleotides. TCRdb re-analysed the 5' RACE reads in MiXCR, keeping a single row per CDR3 protein. The sample has about 780,000 distinct CDR3 sequences, 25% to 30% seen once. A further study also used this sample, focusing on T cells of mothers and their children. That report adds: Study donors consisted of three healthy Caucasian mothers and their six children. Amplification in the second PCR used the M1S primer, which added sample barcodes and 2-4 random nucleotides.

The sequence came from a boy aged 5-17 years in good health. The material sequenced was blood. The rearrangement joins TRBV5-1 to TRBJ2-3; perhaps TRBD2 as D (5 bases). The CDR3: CASSLGATSFPTDTQYF. Written as DNA, the CDR3 is TGCGCCAGCAGCTTGGGGGCTACTAGTTTTCCCACAGATACGCAGTATTTT.